This is a list of T cell receptor beta chains from one sample in a study of vaccination effects on CD4 cells after COVID-19. Their antigens are not known. Profiled with immunoSEQ multiplex PCR; TCRdb holds only in-frame clones, not every one. The sample includes more than 40,000 clones, around 70% seen only once; the top ten take approximately 15%. The sample in question was CD4+ T cells from PBMCs cultured with HCoV-OC43 spike peptides, obtained after COVID-19 vaccination. The receptor source for this set is a human donor who received a COVID-19 vaccine. The CDR3 runs from the conserved cysteine through the conserved F or W. A D gene is named only where the DNA matches it firmly. Rows give clone size only sometimes, using once, few, many, or a class for an expanded clone.

v_gene	d_gene	abundance	j_gene	CDR3aa	CDR3nt
TRBV7-9	NA	once	TRBJ2-2	CASSLASGNTGELFF	TGTGCCAGCAGCTTAGCTTCAGGGAACACCGGGGAGCTGTTTTTT
TRBV5-4	NA	NA	TRBJ2-2	CASSSGWDTGELFF	TGTGCCAGCAGCTCAGGGTGGGACACCGGGGAGCTGTTTTTT
TRBV5-1	TRBD2	NA	TRBJ2-1	CASSRGGAEYNEQFF	TGCGCCAGCAGCCGCGGGGGGGCGGAATACAATGAGCAGTTCTTC
TRBV18	NA	hyperexpanded	TRBJ1-4	CASSPRRTTNEKLFF	TGTGCCAGCTCACCAAGACGGACAACTAATGAAAAACTGTTTTTT
TRBV19	NA	NA	TRBJ1-6	CASSSLDRNNSPLHF	TGTGCCAGTAGTAGCCTCGACAGAAATAATTCACCCCTCCACTTT
TRBV3-1/TRBV3-2	NA	NA	TRBJ1-2	CASSQVKGRGYTF	TGTGCCAGCAGCCAAGTCAAGGGGCGTGGCTACACCTTC
TRBV2	TRBD1	NA	TRBJ1-2	CASRTGGGLYTF	TGTGCCAGCAGGACAGGGGGCGGACTCTACACCTTC
TRBV5-5	TRBD1	NA	TRBJ2-7	CASSLSLTGAYEQYF	TGTGCCAGCAGCTTGTCTTTGACAGGGGCCTACGAGCAGTACTTC
TRBV4-1	NA	NA	TRBJ1-5	CASSQDLAFRRGDQPQHF	TGCGCCAGCAGCCAAGATCTAGCGTTCCGCAGGGGCGATCAGCCCCAGCATTTT
TRBV6-6	TRBD2	NA	TRBJ2-7	CASSYSTSGGLEQYF	TGTGCCAGCAGTTACTCGACTAGCGGGGGCCTGGAGCAGTACTTC
TRBV7-8	NA	NA	TRBJ1-2	CASSLEQGGGYTF	TGTGCCAGCAGCTTAGAACAGGGCGGGGGCTACACCTTC
TRBV10-3	TRBD2	NA	TRBJ2-7	CAINGGSEQYF	TGTGCCATCAACGGGGGGAGCGAGCAGTACTTC
TRBV7-9	NA	NA	TRBJ2-7	CASSLSLNPATASYEQYF	TGTGCCAGCAGCTTATCGTTAAACCCAGCCACGGCCTCCTACGAGCAGTACTTC
TRBV30	TRBD1	few	TRBJ1-3	CAWRRRGTGLSSGNTIYF	TGTGCCTGGAGGCGCCGCGGGACAGGGTTGAGCTCTGGAAACACCATATATTTT
TRBV6-2/TRBV6-3	NA	NA	TRBJ1-3	CASSYGRAGNTIYF	TGTGCCAGCAGTTACGGCAGGGCAGGCAACACCATATATTTT
TRBV19	NA	NA	TRBJ1-1	CASSTGYGGTEAFF	TGTGCCAGTAGTACGGGGTATGGGGGGACTGAAGCTTTCTTT
TRBV7-9	NA	NA	TRBJ2-7	CASSFSNEQYF	TGTGCCAGCAGCTTCTCCAATGAGCAGTACTTC
TRBV14	NA	NA	TRBJ2-1	CASSGIRKNDEQFF	TGTGCCAGCAGCGGGATACGTAAAAATGATGAGCAGTTCTTC
TRBV9	TRBD1	NA	TRBJ2-7	CASSVGNRGYEQYF	TGTGCCAGCAGCGTGGGGAACAGGGGTTACGAGCAGTACTTC
TRBV6-5	NA	NA	TRBJ2-1	CASSLNLGDEQFF	TGTGCCAGCAGTTTGAATTTGGGTGATGAGCAGTTCTTC
TRBV12-5	NA	NA	TRBJ1-3	CASGLLVGGAPSGNTIYF	TGTGCTAGTGGTTTGCTCGTGGGGGGGGCTCCATCTGGAAACACCATATATTTT